Described below is a single TCR beta chain sequence and its context. The V gene's germline CDR1 is SGDLS and CDR2 YYNGEE. V trimming: 7 bases; J trimming: 6 bases; junction bases outside the gene matches: 9. The CDR3 covers 13 residues. A single record per CDR3 protein comes from TCRdb applying MiXCR to the RT-PCR reads. The sample shows about a million distinct CDR3 sequences, under 20% of them seen only once. The source of the sample is a study of patients and donors after allogeneic stem cell transplantation. The sequence was obtained from a human donor who was either an allogeneic HSCT recipient or a stem cell or donor lymphocyte infusion donor (not recorded which). It is not recorded whose cells these are; they may come from a transplant donor. This chain joins TRBV9 and TRBJ2-7; 8 nucleotides align to TRBD2. Sample: blood, either unsorted or a sorted T cell fraction (not recorded which). The DNA of the CDR3 is TGTGCCAGCTCCCGGGAGGGGAGGGGCGAGCAGTACTTC. Translation gives CASSREGRGEQYF.